The 16 T cell receptor beta chains presented below share a single source sample, sequenced in a study of identifying expanded T cells in peripheral blood. Only in-frame clones appear in the TCRdb table, and some are missing; sequencing was by immunoSEQ multiplex PCR. The sample contains 75,000 to 95,000 clones, roughly 90% of which appear only once. What was sequenced was blood. These receptors were collected from a person between 18 and 75 years old in good health.

This clone was observed once. This rearrangement joins TRBV28 to TRBJ2-7, with TRBD1 matching 11 bases. The CDR3 totals 14 residues. Germline CDR1 and CDR2: MDHEN and SYDVKM. The V segment lost 4 bases and the J segment 4 bases; nucleotides outside the gene matches: 3. The CDR3 sequence is CASSSGQGGYEQYF. The CDR3 DNA reads TGTGCCAGCAGTTCGGGACAGGGGGGGTACGAGCAGTACTTC.

This rearrangement joins TRBV5-1 to TRBJ2-2; 8 positions match TRBD2. V gave up 1 base and J gave up 1 base; unmatched junction bases: 6. CDR1 and CDR2 from the germline V gene are SGHRS and YFSETQ. This CDR3 has 17 residues. The CDR3 sequence is CASSLRREALNTGELFF. The CDR3 coding sequence is TGCGCCAGCAGCTTGCGGCGGGAGGCCCTGAACACCGGGGAGCTGTTTTTT.

As DNA, the CDR3 is TGCGCCAGCAGCCAAGGTAGAGGGGACGGCTACACCTTC. Its protein product is CASSQGRGDGYTF. The V gene is TRBV4-3, the J gene TRBJ1-2, with D tentatively TRBD1 (5 bases). Germline-derived CDR1 and CDR2 are LGHNA and YSLEER. CDR3 length: 13 amino acids. Between the trimmed V and J ends, which lost 1 base and 8 bases, there was a span of 11 bases.

The rearrangement links TRBV5-1 to TRBJ2-1, with 8 bases fitting TRBD1. There are 15 residues in the CDR3. CDR1 is SGHRS, CDR2 YFSETQ, per germline. V gave up 4 bases and J gave up 4 bases; unmatched junction bases: 7. The CDR3 bases are TGCGCCAGCAGCCAGAACAGGGGGGAGTACAATGAGCAGTTCTTC. As protein: CASSQNRGEYNEQFF.

The chain uses TRBV7-3 and TRBJ2-3; TRBD2 matches 8 bases. In germline, CDR1 is SGHTA, CDR2 FQGTGA. This CDR3 region has 17 residues. Trimming removed 0 bases from V and 0 bases from J; junction bases left unmatched: 5. The DNA for the CDR3 is TGTGCCAGCAGCTTAACGTTCACTAGCGGTAGCACAGATACGCAGTATTTT. It yields the protein CASSLTFTSGSTDTQYF.

This clone was found a few times. The gene calls are TRBV19 and TRBJ2-3; TRBD2 matches at 9 bases. V dropped 3 bases and J dropped 9; count of bases not matched to a gene: 4. CDR3 length equals 13 residues. From germline, CDR1 is LNHDA and CDR2 SQIVND (reference sequence). The CDR3 nucleotides are TGTGCCAGTAGTATCTACGCGGGAGGGACGCAGTATTTT. Translation: CASSIYAGGTQYF.

A few counts support this clone. J is TRBJ2-1 and V is TRBV6-6; weak D call: TRBD2 (6 bases). V was shortened by 4 bases and J by 9 bases, with 10 bases between the two germline ends. Germline CDR1 and CDR2: MNHNY and SVGAGI (reference sequence). The CDR3 is 12 amino acids. CDR3 region: CASSSEGGEQFF. The CDR3 coding sequence is TGTGCCAGCAGTTCGGAGGGAGGTGAGCAGTTCTTC.

The CDR3 region is CASSRTGSTDTQYF. The DNA of the CDR3 is TGCGCCAGCAGCCGCACGGGGAGCACAGATACGCAGTATTTT. J is TRBJ2-3 and V is TRBV4-3, with a weak D call TRBD2 (5 bases). CDR1 LGHNA and CDR2 YSLEER come from the germline V gene. The CDR3 has 14 residues. V was clipped by 4 bases and J by 0 bases, with 8 bases between them.

V gene TRBV7-2 combines with J gene TRBJ2-7, with unresolved D. CDR3 length: 14 amino acids. The V end lost 5 bases, the J end lost 4 bases, and 15 bases lay between the germline ends. Per the germline V gene, CDR1 is SGHTA and CDR2 is FQGNSA. DNA of the CDR3: TGTGCCAGCAGCCCGGCAAGGGCCGATTACGAGCAGTACTTC. Translating gives CASSPARADYEQYF.

The V gene is TRBV7-2, the J gene TRBJ1-5; the match to TRBD1 covers 7 bases. The CDR3 has 15 residues. J was trimmed by 7 bases and V by 3 bases; bases with no gene match: 9. Germline loops: CDR1 SGHTA, CDR2 FQGNSA. The CDR3, as DNA: TGTGCCAGCAGCTTTCAGACAGGGATTAAACAGCCCCAGCATTTT. Its protein is CASSFQTGIKQPQHF.

This chain uses TRBV6-5 with TRBJ1-2; TRBD1 agrees at 7 bases. J gave up 3 bases and V 6 bases, and 4 bases lay outside the gene matches. Per the germline V gene, CDR1 is MNHEY and CDR2 is SVGAGI. This CDR3 comprises 13 residues. CDR3 nucleotides: TGTGCCAGCAGCCAGGGGGGTGACTATGGCTACACCTTC. Its translation is CASSQGGDYGYTF.

This sequence joins TRBV6-6 and TRBJ1-1; tentative D call: TRBD1 (6 bases). Trimming removed 7 bases from V and 4 bases from J, with 22 bases in between. The V gene's germline CDR1 is MNHNY and CDR2 SVGAGI (reference sequence). CDR3 length equals 16 residues. CDR3 amino acids: CASTSLHGARGTEAFF. The DNA of the CDR3 is TGTGCCAGCACCTCATTACATGGCGCCAGGGGCACTGAAGCTTTCTTT.

The rearrangement links TRBV11-2 to TRBJ2-7; D might be TRBD1 or TRBD2, each matching 5 bases. V shed 2 bases and J shed 1 base, with 15 bases lying between them. The CDR3 runs to 16 residues. CDR1 is SGHAT and CDR2 is FQNNGV in the germline V gene. The chain's CDR3 is CASSLTSGHLSYEQYF. In DNA, the CDR3 is TGTGCCAGCAGCTTAACGTCGGGGCATTTATCCTACGAGCAGTACTTC.

CDR3 residues: CASSERPGQGGYTF. CDR3 nucleotides: TGTGCCAGCAGTGAAAGGCCTGGACAGGGTGGCTACACCTTC. V and J are TRBV6-1 and TRBJ1-2; 8 bases agree with TRBD1. This CDR3 contains 14 residues. The germline CDR1 and CDR2 sequences are MNHNS and SASEGT. V was pared by 2 bases and J by 7 bases, with 6 bases of the junction left unmatched.

The CDR3 here is CASSFGETQYF. The CDR3 region has the DNA TGTGCCAGCAGTTTCGGGGAGACCCAGTACTTC. The rearrangement uses TRBV28 and TRBJ2-5, with no clear D. The V end lost 3 bases, the J end lost 5 bases, and 4 bases lay between the germline ends. In germline, CDR1 is MDHEN, CDR2 SYDVKM. CDR3 size: 11 residues. The variable domain in full, with the rest retrieved from reference TRBV28 and TRBJ2-5, is DVKVTQSSRYLVKRTGEKVFLECVQDMDHENMFWYRQDPGLGLRLIYFSYDVKMKEKGDIPEGYSVSREKKERFSLILESASTNQTSMYLCASSFGETQYFGPGTRLLVL.

The rearrangement links TRBV4-2 to TRBJ2-1; TRBD2 aligns across 14 bases. The CDR3 covers 17 residues. J lost 6 bases, V lost 0 bases, and 4 bases had no gene match. Germline lookup yields CDR1 LGHNA and CDR2 YNFKEQ. In DNA, the CDR3 is TGTGCCAGCAGCCAAGACTACGGGACTAGCGGGAGCAATGAGCAGTTCTTC. It codes for CASSQDYGTSGSNEQFF.